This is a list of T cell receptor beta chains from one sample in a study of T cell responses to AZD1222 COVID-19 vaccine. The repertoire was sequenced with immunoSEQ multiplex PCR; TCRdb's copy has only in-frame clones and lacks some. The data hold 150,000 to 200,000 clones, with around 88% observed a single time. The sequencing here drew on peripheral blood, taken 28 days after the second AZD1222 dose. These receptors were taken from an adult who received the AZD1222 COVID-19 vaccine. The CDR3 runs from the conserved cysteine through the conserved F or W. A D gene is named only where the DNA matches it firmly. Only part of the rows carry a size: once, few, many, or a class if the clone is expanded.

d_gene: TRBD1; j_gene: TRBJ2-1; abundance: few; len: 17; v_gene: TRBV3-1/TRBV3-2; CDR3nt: TGTGCCAGCAGCCTGCGACGGACAGGGGGCGCAAAGGATGAGCAGTTCTTC; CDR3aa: CASSLRRTGGAKDEQFF
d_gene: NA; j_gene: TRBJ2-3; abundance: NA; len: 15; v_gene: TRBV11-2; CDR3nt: TGTGCCAGCAGCTTAGATACCAGGGTGTCGGATACGCAGTATTTT; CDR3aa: CASSLDTRVSDTQYF
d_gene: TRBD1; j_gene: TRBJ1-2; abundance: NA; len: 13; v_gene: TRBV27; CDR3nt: TGTGCCAGCAGTGCAGGGGGCCTCTATGGCTACACCTTC; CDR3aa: CASSAGGLYGYTF
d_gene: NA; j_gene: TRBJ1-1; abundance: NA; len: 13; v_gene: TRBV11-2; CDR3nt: TGTGCCAGCAGCTCCCAGGGGAACACTGAAGCTTTCTTT; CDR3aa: CASSSQGNTEAFF
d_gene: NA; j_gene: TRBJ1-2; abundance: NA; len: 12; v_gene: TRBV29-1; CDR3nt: TGCAGCGTTGCGGTCTTCGGGGATGGCTACACCTTC; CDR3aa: CSVAVFGDGYTF
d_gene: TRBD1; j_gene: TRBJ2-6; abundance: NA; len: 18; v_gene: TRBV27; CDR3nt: TGTGCCAGCAGCCGGAGACAGGGGACGTCTCCTGGGGCCAACGTCCTGACTTTC; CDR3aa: CASSRRQGTSPGANVLTF
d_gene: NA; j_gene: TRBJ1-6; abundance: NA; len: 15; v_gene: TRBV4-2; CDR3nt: TGTGCCAGCAGCCCCTGGGCAGGGGATAATTCACCCCTCCACTTT; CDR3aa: CASSPWAGDNSPLHF
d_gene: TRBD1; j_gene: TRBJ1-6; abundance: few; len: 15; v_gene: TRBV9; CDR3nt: TGTGCCAGCAGCGTAACCGGACAGGCAAATTCACCCCTCCACTTT; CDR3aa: CASSVTGQANSPLHF
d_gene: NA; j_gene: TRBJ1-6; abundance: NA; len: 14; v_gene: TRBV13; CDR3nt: TGTGCCAGCAGCCTCAGGTACGGGGTTTCACCCCTCCACTTT; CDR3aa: CASSLRYGVSPLHF
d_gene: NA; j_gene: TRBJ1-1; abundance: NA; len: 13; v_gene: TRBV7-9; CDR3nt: TGTGCCAGCAGCTTGACAGGCAACACTGAAGCTTTCTTT; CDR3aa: CASSLTGNTEAFF
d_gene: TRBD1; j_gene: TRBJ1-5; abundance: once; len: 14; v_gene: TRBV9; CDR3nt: TGTGCCAGCAGCCCGCAGGGGGGCAATCAGCCCCAGCATTTT; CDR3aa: CASSPQGGNQPQHF
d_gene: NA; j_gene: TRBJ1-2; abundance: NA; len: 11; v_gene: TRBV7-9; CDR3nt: TGTGCCAGCAGCTCGATGGCTGGCTACACCTTC; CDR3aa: CASSSMAGYTF
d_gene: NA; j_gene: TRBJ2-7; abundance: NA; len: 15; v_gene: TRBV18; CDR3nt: TGTGCCAGCTCACCACTAGCTGGAGTTTCCTACGAGCAGTACTTC; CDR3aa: CASSPLAGVSYEQYF
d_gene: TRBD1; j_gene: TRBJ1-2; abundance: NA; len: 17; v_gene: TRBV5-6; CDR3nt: TGTGCCAGCAGCTTTTACGGGACAGGGGGCGCGAGTCATGGCTACACCTTC; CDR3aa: CASSFYGTGGASHGYTF
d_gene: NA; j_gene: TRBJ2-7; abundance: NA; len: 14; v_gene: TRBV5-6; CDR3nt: TGTGCCAGCAGCTTGGTAGGACAGCCCTACGAGCAGTACTTC; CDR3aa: CASSLVGQPYEQYF
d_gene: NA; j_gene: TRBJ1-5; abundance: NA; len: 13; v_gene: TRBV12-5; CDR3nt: TGTGCTAGTGGTTTGGACAGGTCCCAGCCCCAGCATTTT; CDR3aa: CASGLDRSQPQHF
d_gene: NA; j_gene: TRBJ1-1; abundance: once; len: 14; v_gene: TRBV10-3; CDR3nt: TGTGCCATCAGAGCAGGACAGCCGAACACTGAAGCTTTCTTT; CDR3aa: CAIRAGQPNTEAFF
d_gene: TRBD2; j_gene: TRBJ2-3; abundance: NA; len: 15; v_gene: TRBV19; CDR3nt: TGTGCCAGTAGTTTGGCGGGGGGTTGGTCAGATACGCAGTATTTT; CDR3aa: CASSLAGGWSDTQYF
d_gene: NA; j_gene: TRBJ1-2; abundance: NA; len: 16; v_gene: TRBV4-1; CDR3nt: TGCGCCAGCAGCCAAGAGGTCCAGGACCCCTTCTATGGCTACACCTTC; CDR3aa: CASSQEVQDPFYGYTF
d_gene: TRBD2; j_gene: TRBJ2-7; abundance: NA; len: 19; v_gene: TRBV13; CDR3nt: TGTGCCAGCAGCGGCAATCTAGCGGGGGGGCCCACATTATCTTACGAGCAGTACTTC; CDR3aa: CASSGNLAGGPTLSYEQYF
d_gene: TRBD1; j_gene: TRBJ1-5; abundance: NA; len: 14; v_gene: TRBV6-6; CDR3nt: TGTGCCAGCACCCAGACAGGGGGCAATCAGCCCCAGCATTTT; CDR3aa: CASTQTGGNQPQHF
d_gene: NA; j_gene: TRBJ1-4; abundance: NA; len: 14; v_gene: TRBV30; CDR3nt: TGTGCCTGGAGTCAGGGAGGGGAGTATGAAAAACTGTTTTTT; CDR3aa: CAWSQGGEYEKLFF
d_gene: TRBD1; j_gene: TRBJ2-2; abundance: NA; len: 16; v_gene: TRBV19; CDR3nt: TGTGCCAGTAGTAGGCGACAGGGGAATTACGCCGGGGAGCTGTTTTTT; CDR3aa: CASSRRQGNYAGELFF
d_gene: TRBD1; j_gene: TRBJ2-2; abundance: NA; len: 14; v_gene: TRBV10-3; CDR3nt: TGTGCCATCACCGGGACAGGGACCACCGGGGAGCTGTTTTTT; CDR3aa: CAITGTGTTGELFF
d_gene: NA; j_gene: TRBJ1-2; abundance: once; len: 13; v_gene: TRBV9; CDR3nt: TGTGCCAGCAGCGTAGTATCAGGGAGTGGCTACACCTTC; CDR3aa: CASSVVSGSGYTF
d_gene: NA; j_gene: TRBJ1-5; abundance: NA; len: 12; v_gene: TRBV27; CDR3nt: TGTGCCAGCAGTTTCACCGGTCAGCCCCAGCATTTT; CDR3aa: CASSFTGQPQHF
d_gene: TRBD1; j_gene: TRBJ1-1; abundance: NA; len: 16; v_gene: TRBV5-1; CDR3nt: TGCGCCAGCAGCTTGGGGGACAGGGGGCTGAACACTGAAGCTTTCTTT; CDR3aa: CASSLGDRGLNTEAFF
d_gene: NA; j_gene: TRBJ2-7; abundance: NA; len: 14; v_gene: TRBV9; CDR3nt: TGTGCCAGCAGTGCAGGCCCTCAGGGTAACGAGCAGTACTTC; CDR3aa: CASSAGPQGNEQYF
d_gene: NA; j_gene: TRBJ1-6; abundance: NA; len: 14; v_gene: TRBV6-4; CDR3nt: TGTGCCAGCAGTGAGGGACTGAGAAATTCACCCCTCCACTTT; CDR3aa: CASSEGLRNSPLHF
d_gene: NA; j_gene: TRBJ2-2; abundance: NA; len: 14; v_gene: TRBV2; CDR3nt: TGTGCCAGCAGGCGGACACTGACCACCGGGGAGCTGTTTTTT; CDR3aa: CASRRTLTTGELFF
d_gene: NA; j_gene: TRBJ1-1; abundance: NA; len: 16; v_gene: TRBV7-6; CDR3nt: TGTGCCAGCAGCTTAGCGCTTGGGCAGGGAGACCCTGAAGCTTTCTTT; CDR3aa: CASSLALGQGDPEAFF
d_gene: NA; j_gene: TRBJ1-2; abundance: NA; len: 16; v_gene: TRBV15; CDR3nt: TGTGCCACCAGCAGAGGCCCGACAGTTGCCGACTATGGCTACACCTTC; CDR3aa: CATSRGPTVADYGYTF
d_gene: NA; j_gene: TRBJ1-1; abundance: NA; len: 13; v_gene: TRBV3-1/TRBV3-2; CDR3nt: TGTGCCAGCAGCCCGCAGGGGAGAACTGAAGCTTTCTTT; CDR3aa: CASSPQGRTEAFF
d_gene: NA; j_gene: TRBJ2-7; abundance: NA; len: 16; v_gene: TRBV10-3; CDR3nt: TGTGCCATCAGCGATTATCTAGGGAGTAACTCCTACGAGCAGTACTTC; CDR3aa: CAISDYLGSNSYEQYF
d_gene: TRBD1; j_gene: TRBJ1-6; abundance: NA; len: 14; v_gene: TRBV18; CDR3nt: TGTGCCAGCTCACTCGACAGGGTAAATTCACCCCTCCACTTT; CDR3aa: CASSLDRVNSPLHF
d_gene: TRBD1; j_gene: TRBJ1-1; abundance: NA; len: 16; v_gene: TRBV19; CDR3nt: TGTGCCAGTAGTTCCCGGACAGGAGCCATGAACACTGAAGCTTTCTTT; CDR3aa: CASSSRTGAMNTEAFF
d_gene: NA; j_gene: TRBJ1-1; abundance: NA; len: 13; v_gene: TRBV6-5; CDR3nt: TGTGCCAGCAGTTCAACACTTAACACTGAAGCTTTCTTT; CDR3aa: CASSSTLNTEAFF
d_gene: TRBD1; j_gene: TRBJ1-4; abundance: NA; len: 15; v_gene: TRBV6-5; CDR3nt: TGTGCCAGCAGCTACTCAGGGGGATCTAATGAAAAACTGTTTTTT; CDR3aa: CASSYSGGSNEKLFF
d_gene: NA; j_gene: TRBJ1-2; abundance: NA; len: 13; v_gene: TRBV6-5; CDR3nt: TGTGCCAGCAGCCGAGTCGATTCCTATGGCTACACCTTC; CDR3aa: CASSRVDSYGYTF